The rows below give T cell receptor beta chains drawn from one sample of a study of T-cell reconstitution after alpha-beta-depleted transplantation in children. A single record per CDR3 protein comes from TCRdb applying MiXCR to the PCR reads. The sample has around 960,000 distinct CDR3 sequences, roughly 29% seen once. This sample comprised PBMCs, mostly from graft donor cells, obtained 360 days after TCRalphabeta/CD19-depleted stem cell transplant. These receptors all stem from a boy in the first two years of life who had a stem cell transplant for SCID, so the T cells may come from the graft donor. Both conserved end residues are part of each CDR3. D genes are given only for firm matches. Where a row states a size, it is once, few, many or the class of an expanded clone; other rows omit it.

d_gene: -; abundance: -; v_gene: TRBV29-1; j_gene: TRBJ2-3; CDR3aa: CSSRQVEDTQYF; CDR3nt: TGCAGCTCTCGACAGGTTGAAGATACGCAGTATTTT
d_gene: -; abundance: -; v_gene: TRBV5-1; j_gene: TRBJ1-1; CDR3aa: CASSLVQPNTEAFF; CDR3nt: TGCGCCAGCAGCTTGGTTCAGCCGAACACTGAAGCTTTCTTT
d_gene: TRBD1; abundance: few; v_gene: TRBV5-1; j_gene: TRBJ1-4; CDR3aa: CASSLEPGQGEKLFF; CDR3nt: TGCGCCAGCAGCTTGGAACCGGGACAGGGGGAAAAACTGTTTTTT
d_gene: -; abundance: few; v_gene: TRBV4-1; j_gene: TRBJ2-1; CDR3aa: CASSQIPVTYNEQFF; CDR3nt: TGCGCCAGCAGCCAAATCCCGGTCACCTACAATGAGCAGTTCTTC
d_gene: -; abundance: -; v_gene: TRBV12-3/TRBV12-4; j_gene: TRBJ2-7; CDR3aa: CASSLGMRVGEQYF; CDR3nt: TGTGCCAGCTCCCTTGGGATGAGGGTGGGAGAGCAGTACTTC
d_gene: TRBD2; abundance: few; v_gene: TRBV12-3/TRBV12-4; j_gene: TRBJ2-3; CDR3aa: CASSLGWGGSTDTQYF; CDR3nt: TGTGCCAGCAGTTTAGGGTGGGGGGGAAGCACAGATACGCAGTATTTT
d_gene: -; abundance: -; v_gene: TRBV14; j_gene: TRBJ2-3; CDR3aa: CASSQEWEEDTQYF; CDR3nt: TGTGCCAGCAGCCAAGAGTGGGAGGAAGATACGCAGTATTTT
d_gene: TRBD1; abundance: -; v_gene: TRBV12-3/TRBV12-4; j_gene: TRBJ1-5; CDR3aa: CASKRTTGEEDQPQHF; CDR3nt: TGTGCCAGCAAGCGAACCACAGGGGAAGAGGATCAGCCCCAGCATTTT
d_gene: -; abundance: few; v_gene: TRBV28; j_gene: TRBJ2-7; CDR3aa: CASSPTDPSYEQYF; CDR3nt: TGTGCCAGCAGCCCAACCGACCCCTCCTACGAGCAGTACTTC
d_gene: TRBD2; abundance: -; v_gene: TRBV10-2; j_gene: TRBJ2-7; CDR3aa: CASSPTSGAYYEQYF; CDR3nt: TGCGCCAGCAGTCCGACTAGCGGGGCCTATTACGAGCAGTACTTC
d_gene: TRBD1; abundance: -; v_gene: TRBV15; j_gene: TRBJ1-1; CDR3aa: CATSTLTGWGTEAFF; CDR3nt: TGTGCCACCAGCACCCTGACAGGGTGGGGCACTGAAGCTTTCTTT
d_gene: TRBD1; abundance: -; v_gene: TRBV6-5; j_gene: TRBJ2-5; CDR3aa: CASSYSGTGQETQYF; CDR3nt: TGTGCCAGCAGTTACTCAGGGACAGGGCAAGAGACCCAGTACTTC
d_gene: -; abundance: -; v_gene: TRBV28; j_gene: TRBJ2-5; CDR3aa: CASSSYAVGGETQYF; CDR3nt: TGTGCCAGCAGTTCATATGCGGTTGGGGGAGAGACCCAGTACTTC
d_gene: -; abundance: -; v_gene: TRBV7-2; j_gene: TRBJ1-4; CDR3aa: CASSLFGGTVPNEKLFF; CDR3nt: TGTGCCAGCAGCTTATTCGGGGGGACGGTACCGAATGAAAAACTGTTTTTT
d_gene: TRBD1; abundance: few; v_gene: TRBV20-1; j_gene: TRBJ2-7; CDR3aa: CSARDSDSYEQYF; CDR3nt: TGCAGTGCCAGGGACAGCGACTCTTACGAGCAGTACTTC
d_gene: TRBD2; abundance: -; v_gene: TRBV11-2; j_gene: TRBJ2-1; CDR3aa: CASSLSRSSGGKNNEQFF; CDR3nt: TGTGCCAGCAGCTTGTCTCGGTCTTCGGGGGGAAAAAACAATGAGCAGTTCTTC
d_gene: TRBD1; abundance: -; v_gene: TRBV20-1; j_gene: TRBJ1-1; CDR3aa: CSATGTGYPNTEAFF; CDR3nt: TGCAGTGCTACGGGGACAGGGTACCCGAACACTGAAGCTTTCTTT
d_gene: -; abundance: -; v_gene: TRBV24-1; j_gene: TRBJ2-5; CDR3aa: CATSDWTDETQYF; CDR3nt: TGTGCCACCAGTGACTGGACGGACGAGACCCAGTACTTC
d_gene: -; abundance: -; v_gene: TRBV9; j_gene: TRBJ2-6; CDR3aa: CASSVVGRSSGANVLTF; CDR3nt: TGTGCCAGCAGCGTAGTGGGACGGAGTTCTGGGGCCAACGTCCTGACTTTC
d_gene: -; abundance: many; v_gene: TRBV5-5; j_gene: TRBJ2-3; CDR3aa: CASSLTGGTSTDTQYF; CDR3nt: TGTGCCAGCAGCTTGACCGGCGGTACTAGCACAGATACGCAGTATTTT
d_gene: -; abundance: -; v_gene: TRBV12-3/TRBV12-4; j_gene: TRBJ1-2; CDR3aa: CASSLDRRNRNYGYTF; CDR3nt: TGTGCCAGCAGTTTAGACCGACGGAATCGCAACTATGGCTACACCTTC
d_gene: -; abundance: -; v_gene: TRBV9; j_gene: TRBJ1-2; CDR3aa: CASSITGNYGYTF; CDR3nt: TGTGCCAGCAGCATCACAGGGAACTATGGCTACACCTTC
d_gene: TRBD2; abundance: few; v_gene: TRBV24-1; j_gene: TRBJ2-3; CDR3aa: CATAWGSGGAADTQYF; CDR3nt: TGTGCCACCGCTTGGGGTAGCGGGGGGGCCGCAGATACGCAGTATTTT
d_gene: -; abundance: few; v_gene: TRBV7-9; j_gene: TRBJ1-1; CDR3aa: CASSLGWYQGFF; CDR3nt: TGTGCCAGCAGCTTAGGTTGGTATCAGGGATTCTTT
d_gene: -; abundance: -; v_gene: TRBV12-3/TRBV12-4; j_gene: TRBJ2-5; CDR3aa: CASSFDDGTVNF; CDR3nt: TGTGCCAGCAGCTTTGATGACGGGACTGTTAACTTC
d_gene: -; abundance: few; v_gene: TRBV12-3/TRBV12-4; j_gene: TRBJ2-3; CDR3aa: CASSSASRRFDTQYF; CDR3nt: TGTGCCAGCAGCTCGGCTTCCCGGCGGTTTGATACGCAGTATTTT
d_gene: TRBD2; abundance: -; v_gene: TRBV29-1; j_gene: TRBJ2-3; CDR3aa: CSVQGTSKDTQYF; CDR3nt: TGCAGCGTTCAGGGGACTAGCAAAGATACGCAGTATTTT